A selection of T cell receptor beta chains follows, all from one sample in a study of tissue T cells after allogeneic stem cell transplantation. Sequenced by immunoSEQ multiplex PCR; TCRdb stores in-frame clones only, minus some. The table lists more than 7,500 clones, just over 55% of them singletons, with roughly a fifth in the top ten. Sequencing was performed on tissue from the jejunum, taken at autopsy. Receptor source: an older female donor with lung cancer. The CDR3 runs from the conserved cysteine through the conserved F or W. The D gene is left open where the match is weak. Rows may omit the clone size; those that give it use once, few, many or a size class.

CDR3 protein: CASSLVTTDTQYF
CDR3 DNA: TGTGCCAGCAGCTTAGTTACCACAGATACGCAGTATTTT
D gene: .
clone size: .
V gene: TRBV7-2
J gene: TRBJ2-3

CDR3 protein: CASSLNSGTYNEQFF
CDR3 DNA: TGTGCCAGCAGTTTAAATAGCGGAACCTACAATGAGCAGTTCTTC
D gene: .
clone size: medium-sized
V gene: TRBV27
J gene: TRBJ2-1

CDR3 protein: CASPQTIAGGIPETQYF
CDR3 DNA: TGCGCCAGCCCTCAGACAATAGCGGGGGGGATTCCGGAGACCCAGTACTTC
D gene: TRBD2
clone size: .
V gene: TRBV10-1
J gene: TRBJ2-5

CDR3 protein: CASSPPPIGRTEAFF
CDR3 DNA: TGTGCCAGCAGCCCCCCTCCGATAGGGAGAACTGAAGCTTTCTTT
D gene: .
clone size: few
V gene: TRBV11-2
J gene: TRBJ1-1

CDR3 protein: CASGLTGELFF
CDR3 DNA: TGTGCCAGCGGCCTCACCGGGGAGCTGTTTTTT
D gene: .
clone size: .
V gene: TRBV12-3/TRBV12-4
J gene: TRBJ2-2

CDR3 protein: CASSPGDYPTGELFF
CDR3 DNA: TGTGCCAGCAGCCCTGGGGACTACCCCACCGGGGAGCTGTTTTTT
D gene: TRBD2
clone size: .
V gene: TRBV11-2
J gene: TRBJ2-2

CDR3 protein: CASRVVREGYEQYF
CDR3 DNA: TGTGCCAGCAGGGTGGTGCGGGAGGGCTACGAGCAGTACTTC
D gene: TRBD2
clone size: medium-sized
V gene: TRBV11-2
J gene: TRBJ2-7

CDR3 protein: CASSPSGNTEAFF
CDR3 DNA: TGTGCCAGCAGTCCCTCCGGGAACACTGAAGCTTTCTTT
D gene: .
clone size: .
V gene: TRBV6-5
J gene: TRBJ1-1

CDR3 protein: CASSSDRRIAFF
CDR3 DNA: TGTGCCAGTAGTAGTGACAGGAGAATAGCTTTCTTT
D gene: .
clone size: few
V gene: TRBV19
J gene: TRBJ1-1

CDR3 protein: CASSLRGGSSYEQYF
CDR3 DNA: TGTGCCAGCAGCTTACGAGGGGGGAGCTCCTACGAGCAGTACTTC
D gene: .
clone size: .
V gene: TRBV7-9
J gene: TRBJ2-7

CDR3 protein: CASSLQGAYEQYF
CDR3 DNA: TGTGCCAGCAGCTTACAGGGGGCATACGAGCAGTACTTC
D gene: TRBD1
clone size: .
V gene: TRBV5-5
J gene: TRBJ2-7

CDR3 protein: CASSILDPGQSIQPQHF
CDR3 DNA: TGTGCCAGTAGTATCCTAGACCCGGGACAGAGCATTCAGCCCCAGCATTTT
D gene: TRBD1
clone size: .
V gene: TRBV19
J gene: TRBJ1-5

CDR3 protein: CASSQPGAGDSYEQYF
CDR3 DNA: TGTGCCAGCAGCCAGCCGGGGGCAGGAGACTCCTACGAGCAGTACTTC
D gene: .
clone size: medium-sized
V gene: TRBV11-3
J gene: TRBJ2-7

CDR3 protein: CASSVTGGSDEQYF
CDR3 DNA: TGCGCCAGCAGCGTGACAGGGGGCTCAGACGAGCAGTACTTC
D gene: TRBD1
clone size: .
V gene: TRBV4-3
J gene: TRBJ2-7

CDR3 protein: CASSRPSYNEQFF
CDR3 DNA: TGTGCCAGCAGCCGTCCCTCCTACAATGAGCAGTTCTTC
D gene: .
clone size: few
V gene: TRBV27
J gene: TRBJ2-1

CDR3 protein: CASSPNRGRGEQYF
CDR3 DNA: TGTGCCAGCTCACCAAACAGGGGGCGCGGCGAGCAGTACTTC
D gene: TRBD1
clone size: .
V gene: TRBV18
J gene: TRBJ2-7

CDR3 protein: CSASGGVGQGSYNEQFF
CDR3 DNA: TGCAGTGCTAGTGGCGGTGTGGGACAGGGGTCCTACAATGAGCAGTTCTTC
D gene: TRBD1
clone size: medium-sized
V gene: TRBV20-1
J gene: TRBJ2-1

CDR3 protein: CASSLAGQGATGANVLTF
CDR3 DNA: TGTGCCAGCAGCTTGGCTGGACAGGGGGCTACTGGGGCCAACGTCCTGACTTTC
D gene: TRBD1
clone size: .
V gene: TRBV5-6
J gene: TRBJ2-6

CDR3 protein: CSVPDRGNPRGNRAFF
CDR3 DNA: TGCAGCGTTCCCGACAGGGGAAATCCCCGAGGAAATCGAGCTTTCTTT
D gene: TRBD1
clone size: once
V gene: TRBV29-1
J gene: TRBJ1-1

CDR3 protein: CASSLVGEQYF
CDR3 DNA: TGTGCCAGCAGCTTAGTGGGCGAGCAGTACTTC
D gene: .
clone size: .
V gene: TRBV13
J gene: TRBJ2-7

CDR3 protein: CASSLGETQYF
CDR3 DNA: TGTGCCAGCAGCTTAGGAGAGACCCAGTACTTC
D gene: .
clone size: .
V gene: TRBV11-3
J gene: TRBJ2-5

CDR3 protein: CATSRDGWTGSSNQPQHF
CDR3 DNA: TGTGCCACCAGCAGAGATGGCTGGACAGGGTCCAGCAATCAGCCCCAGCATTTT
D gene: TRBD1
clone size: medium-sized
V gene: TRBV15
J gene: TRBJ1-5

CDR3 protein: CASSDGTGAEAFF
CDR3 DNA: TGTGCCAGCAGCGACGGGACAGGGGCTGAAGCTTTCTTT
D gene: TRBD1
clone size: once
V gene: TRBV7-2
J gene: TRBJ1-1

CDR3 protein: CASSLYWLSGANVLTF
CDR3 DNA: TGTGCCAGCAGCTTGTATTGGCTCTCTGGGGCCAACGTCCTGACTTTC
D gene: .
clone size: .
V gene: TRBV5-4
J gene: TRBJ2-6

CDR3 protein: CSASTPGQGKETQYF
CDR3 DNA: TGCAGTGCTAGTACCCCGGGACAGGGAAAGGAGACCCAGTACTTC
D gene: TRBD1
clone size: few
V gene: TRBV20-1
J gene: TRBJ2-5

CDR3 protein: CASSQTTGSETQYF
CDR3 DNA: TGTGCCAGCAGTCAAACGACAGGGTCAGAGACCCAGTACTTC
D gene: TRBD1
clone size: .
V gene: TRBV7-3
J gene: TRBJ2-5

CDR3 protein: CASRDAYRRNTEAFF
CDR3 DNA: TGTGCCAGTAGGGATGCTTACAGGAGGAACACTGAAGCTTTCTTT
D gene: .
clone size: .
V gene: TRBV19
J gene: TRBJ1-1

CDR3 protein: CASRSWDLNYGYTF
CDR3 DNA: TGTGCCAGCAGGTCCTGGGACCTCAACTATGGCTACACCTTC
D gene: .
clone size: .
V gene: TRBV2
J gene: TRBJ1-2

CDR3 protein: CASSLSKWGLALYNEQFF
CDR3 DNA: TGTGCCAGCAGCTTAAGCAAGTGGGGACTAGCCCTTTACAATGAGCAGTTCTTC
D gene: TRBD2
clone size: .
V gene: TRBV7-2
J gene: TRBJ2-1

CDR3 protein: CASSERGFMNTEAFF
CDR3 DNA: TGTGCCAGCAGCGAACGGGGGTTTATGAACACTGAAGCTTTCTTT
D gene: .
clone size: few
V gene: TRBV11-3
J gene: TRBJ1-1

CDR3 protein: CATGQRHYGYTF
CDR3 DNA: TGTGCCACCGGACAACGGCACTATGGCTACACCTTC
D gene: .
clone size: .
V gene: TRBV6-5
J gene: TRBJ1-2

CDR3 protein: CASSPGGDTEAFF
CDR3 DNA: TGTGCCAGCTCACCGGGTGGGGACACTGAAGCTTTCTTT
D gene: .
clone size: .
V gene: TRBV18
J gene: TRBJ1-1

CDR3 protein: CASSSNPLNEQFF
CDR3 DNA: TGTGCCAGCAGCTCTAATCCCCTCAATGAGCAGTTCTTC
D gene: .
clone size: .
V gene: TRBV11-2
J gene: TRBJ2-1

CDR3 protein: CASSWGIAKDTQYF
CDR3 DNA: TGCGCCAGCAGCTGGGGAATAGCGAAAGATACGCAGTATTTT
D gene: .
clone size: .
V gene: TRBV5-1
J gene: TRBJ2-3

CDR3 protein: CASSGDMNRGYGYTF
CDR3 DNA: TGTGCCAGCAGCGGTGACATGAATCGGGGCTATGGCTACACCTTC
D gene: .
clone size: .
V gene: TRBV9
J gene: TRBJ1-2

CDR3 protein: CASGTGIGANVLTF
CDR3 DNA: TGTGCTAGTGGCACAGGAATAGGGGCCAACGTCCTGACTTTC
D gene: .
clone size: few
V gene: TRBV12-5
J gene: TRBJ2-6

CDR3 protein: CASSLKAYEQYF
CDR3 DNA: TGTGCCAGCAGCTTAAAGGCCTACGAGCAGTACTTC
D gene: .
clone size: .
V gene: TRBV11-3
J gene: TRBJ2-7

CDR3 protein: CASSLTSNYGYTF
CDR3 DNA: TGTGCCAGCAGCTTGACCTCGAACTATGGCTACACCTTC
D gene: .
clone size: .
V gene: TRBV7-9
J gene: TRBJ1-2

CDR3 protein: CASKRGRESNQPQHF
CDR3 DNA: TGTGCCAGCAAAAGGGGGCGTGAAAGCAATCAGCCCCAGCATTTT
D gene: TRBD1
clone size: .
V gene: TRBV6-5
J gene: TRBJ1-5

CDR3 protein: CASSVGLGNTEAFF
CDR3 DNA: TGTGCCAGCAGCGTAGGCCTAGGGAACACTGAAGCTTTCTTT
D gene: .
clone size: .
V gene: TRBV9
J gene: TRBJ1-1

CDR3 protein: CASSLGLGNTGELFF
CDR3 DNA: TGTGCCAGCAGTTTGGGTTTGGGGAACACCGGGGAGCTGTTTTTT
D gene: .
clone size: .
V gene: TRBV27
J gene: TRBJ2-2

CDR3 protein: CASSLGGGFNGYTF
CDR3 DNA: TGCGCCAGCAGCCTGGGGGGAGGGTTTAACGGCTACACCTTC
D gene: .
clone size: few
V gene: TRBV4-3
J gene: TRBJ1-2

CDR3 protein: CASSQSTRNIQYF
CDR3 DNA: TGTGCCAGCAGCCAAAGTACAAGGAACATTCAGTACTTC
D gene: .
clone size: .
V gene: TRBV14
J gene: TRBJ2-4

CDR3 protein: CASSLASWEDTQYF
CDR3 DNA: TGTGCCAGCAGCTTAGCGAGCTGGGAGGATACGCAGTATTTT
D gene: .
clone size: .
V gene: TRBV7-6
J gene: TRBJ2-3

CDR3 protein: CASSPTPIQGIGEQFF
CDR3 DNA: TGTGCCAGCAGCCCTACCCCGATACAGGGCATTGGTGAGCAGTTCTTC
D gene: .
clone size: .
V gene: TRBV11-2
J gene: TRBJ2-1

CDR3 protein: CAISDPGPSRGIYGYTF
CDR3 DNA: TGTGCCATCAGTGACCCGGGACCCTCCCGAGGGATCTATGGCTACACCTTC
D gene: .
clone size: .
V gene: TRBV10-3
J gene: TRBJ1-2

CDR3 protein: CAWSVLNIEAFF
CDR3 DNA: TGTGCCTGGAGTGTACTAAACATTGAAGCTTTCTTT
D gene: .
clone size: .
V gene: TRBV30
J gene: TRBJ1-1

CDR3 protein: CAISQGGTGKNTEAFF
CDR3 DNA: TGTGCCATCAGCCAGGGGGGGACAGGGAAGAACACTGAAGCTTTCTTT
D gene: TRBD1
clone size: few
V gene: TRBV10-3
J gene: TRBJ1-1

CDR3 protein: CASSDGTGGNTEAFF
CDR3 DNA: TGTGCCAGCAGTGATGGGACAGGGGGGAACACTGAAGCTTTCTTT
D gene: TRBD1
clone size: few
V gene: TRBV6-1
J gene: TRBJ1-1

CDR3 protein: CASRLGTGVTDTQYF
CDR3 DNA: TGTGCCAGCAGACTGGGGACAGGGGTCACAGATACGCAGTATTTT
D gene: TRBD1
clone size: .
V gene: TRBV7-6
J gene: TRBJ2-3

CDR3 protein: CASSFSSGIIDTQYF
CDR3 DNA: TGTGCCAGCAGTTTTTCTAGCGGGATTATAGATACGCAGTATTTT
D gene: TRBD2
clone size: medium-sized
V gene: TRBV6-5
J gene: TRBJ2-3

CDR3 protein: CASSRISEDTQYF
CDR3 DNA: TGTGCCAGCAGTAGAATCAGCGAGGATACGCAGTATTTT
D gene: .
clone size: few
V gene: TRBV6-5
J gene: TRBJ2-3

CDR3 protein: CASSLDGGEGPTDTQYF
CDR3 DNA: TGTGCCAGCAGCTTAGATGGAGGGGAGGGACCCACAGATACGCAGTATTTT
D gene: TRBD2
clone size: .
V gene: TRBV11-2
J gene: TRBJ2-3

CDR3 protein: CASSESSYSYEQYF
CDR3 DNA: TGTGCCAGCAGTGAATCCAGCTACTCCTACGAGCAGTACTTC
D gene: .
clone size: .
V gene: TRBV2
J gene: TRBJ2-7